This TCR beta chain was sequenced for a study of blood T cells in healthy people across ages. Study at large: Per two T cells, template switching captured roughly one barcoded beta molecule.

The CDR3 has 15 residues. V lost 6 bases, J lost 10 bases, and 24 bases lay in between. Germline V gene lookup returns CDR1 MDHEN and CDR2 SYDVKM. Extraction yielded at least 5 micrograms of total RNA per sample. Using a J-beta primer mix together with a sample-barcoded 5' primer, a second PCR was run for about 7 to 12 cycles. Each cDNA molecule carried a tag from a template-switch adaptor that contained 12 random nucleotides. TCRdb re-analysed the 5' RACE reads in MiXCR, keeping a single row per CDR3 protein. The repertoire holds some 1.1 million distinct CDR3 sequences, with more than 30% as singletons.

The sample was blood. The TCR originated in a man aged 18-30 years in good health. The chain joins TRBV28 to TRBJ1-2; D perhaps matches TRBD1 (6 bases). CDR3 protein: CASREADQAQGSYTF. For the CDR3, the DNA is TGTGCCAGCAGGGAAGCCGATCAGGCCCAGGGGTCCTACACCTTC.